What follows are 32 T cell receptor beta chains derived from one specimen sequenced in a study of cytomegalovirus exposure and HLA in healthy donors. Researchers ran the PCR with 60 Vbeta and 13 Jbeta primers. Clones were read by immunoSEQ multiplex PCR, and TCRdb kept only the in-frame ones, dropping some. This sample has about 120,000 clones; approximately 80% occur once, and the top ten carry less than 0.25%. The sequenced material came from PBMCs. The receptors here all came from a man aged 45-60 years in good health and CMV-seronegative.

V gene TRBV18 combines with J gene TRBJ1-3; D uncertain. The CDR3 is made up of 15 amino acids. V was pared by 8 bases and J by 0 bases, with 14 bases between. CDR1 KGHSH and CDR2 LQKENI come from the germline V gene. CDR3 bases: TGTGCCAGCCGACTGCAAGCCGCCTCTGGAAACACCATATATTTT. It translates to CASRLQAASGNTIYF.

This clone was seen a handful of times. J is TRBJ2-4 and V is TRBV9; 8 nucleotides match TRBD1. The CDR3 spans 15 residues. The V segment lost 0 bases and the J segment 11 bases; nucleotides outside the gene matches: 10. Germline assignment: CDR1 SGDLS and CDR2 YYNGEE. The CDR3 is CASSVGPTGGGLQYF. Here the CDR3 DNA reads TGTGCCAGCAGCGTAGGCCCAACAGGGGGTGGTCTTCAGTACTTC.

This clone was counted only a few times. The chain links TRBV5-4 to TRBJ1-2; tentative D call: TRBD1 (5 bases). V was trimmed by 4 bases and J by 8 bases, leaving 18 bases between them. In germline, CDR1 is SGHNT, CDR2 YYREEE (reference sequence). The CDR3 is 14 amino acids. The CDR3 protein is CASSPDRHSQGYTF. CDR3 nucleotides: TGTGCCAGCAGCCCCGACAGACACAGCCAGGGCTACACCTTC.

This clone was recorded only once. The chain joins TRBV5-1 to TRBJ2-3, with a possible D match to TRBD1 (6 bases). The CDR3 length is 21 residues. Germline lookup yields CDR1 SGHRS and CDR2 YFSETQ. V gave up 0 bases and J gave up 6 bases, with 32 bases separating them. DNA of the CDR3: TGCGCCAGCAGCTTGGTGTGGAAGGGGGTGCCCCAGGGGATAAACTCGGATACGCAGTATTTT. It translates to CASSLVWKGVPQGINSDTQYF.

The chain has TRBV28 and TRBJ2-5; the match to TRBD1 covers 8 bases. The CDR3 covers 15 residues. Germline CDR1 and CDR2: MDHEN and SYDVKM. V dropped 6 bases and J dropped 5; count of bases not matched to a gene: 11. CDR3: CASRYAQGDVETQYF. The CDR3 DNA sequence: TGTGCCAGCAGGTACGCACAGGGGGATGTGGAGACCCAGTACTTC.

This clone came up a few times. This chain joins TRBV6-6 and TRBJ1-2; 9 bases align to TRBD1. The CDR3 is 16 residues long. The V and J ends lost 4 bases and 4 bases, in that order; junction bases with no gene match: 10. Germline V gives CDR1 MNHNY, CDR2 SVGAGI (reference sequence). DNA for the CDR3: TGTGCCAGCAGTTCCGCCGGGACAGGGATTTCCTATGGCTACACCTTC. It is translated as CASSSAGTGISYGYTF.

J is TRBJ1-4 and V is TRBV27; no reliable D call. The CDR3 covers 14 residues. Trimming pared 2 bases from V and 7 bases from J, leaving 11 bases between. The germline CDR1 and CDR2 sequences are MNHEY and SMNVEV (reference sequence). The CDR3: CASSLTVSGEKLFF. DNA for the CDR3: TGTGCCAGCAGTTTAACGGTGTCTGGTGAAAAACTGTTTTTT.

V is TRBV5-1 and J is TRBJ1-1; 7 nucleotides agree with TRBD1. This CDR3 spans 13 amino acids. V gave up 7 bases and J gave up 1 base; unmatched junction bases: 4. Germline V gives CDR1 SGHRS, CDR2 YFSETQ. The CDR3 here is CASGWTGNTEAFF. CDR3 nucleotides: TGCGCCAGCGGTTGGACAGGGAACACTGAAGCTTTCTTT.

This chain links TRBV19 with TRBJ2-2; TRBD1 aligns across 7 bases. Unmatched junction bases numbered 8, after V lost 4 bases and J lost 3 bases. CDR1 and CDR2 from the germline V gene are LNHDA and SQIVND (reference sequence). CDR3 size: 16 residues. The CDR3 sequence is CASSTWDSGYTGELFF. CDR3 nucleotides: TGTGCCAGTAGTACTTGGGACAGTGGGTACACCGGGGAGCTGTTTTTT.

The J gene is TRBJ1-6, the V gene TRBV30, with D tentatively TRBD1 (6 bases). From germline, CDR1 is GTSNPN and CDR2 SVGIG (reference sequence). V dropped 2 bases and J dropped 7 bases, with 12 bases sitting between them. CDR3 size: 14 residues. Here the CDR3 DNA reads TGTGCCTGGAGTTCACAGGGATACAATTCACCCCTCCACTTT. This codes for CAWSSQGYNSPLHF.

V gene TRBV19 combines with J gene TRBJ1-1, with D hard to call. V dropped 7 bases and J dropped 0 bases, with 6 bases sitting between them. CDR3 length equals 12 residues. CDR1 and CDR2 from the germline V gene are LNHDA and SQIVND (reference sequence). The CDR3 region is CASTGMNTEAFF. CDR3 bases: TGTGCCAGTACAGGAATGAACACTGAAGCTTTCTTT.

This chain links TRBV7-9 with TRBJ1-1; TRBD1 agrees at 7 bases. CDR1 SEHNR and CDR2 FQNEAQ come from the germline V gene (reference sequence). V dropped 5 bases and J dropped 1; count of bases not matched to a gene: 7. The CDR3 is made up of 15 amino acids. The CDR3 is CASSPSTGRNTEAFF. CDR3 sequence (DNA): TGTGCCAGCAGCCCTTCGACAGGGAGGAACACTGAAGCTTTCTTT.

The chain uses TRBV2 and TRBJ2-1; TRBD2 matches at 15 bases. Germline assignment: CDR1 SNHLY and CDR2 FYNNEI. The CDR3 runs to 16 residues. Trimming removed 6 bases from V and 9 bases from J; junction bases left unmatched: 9. The CDR3 DNA reads TGTGCCAGCAGACAAAGGACTAGCGGGGGGGCAGGTGAGCAGTTCTTC. It translates to CASRQRTSGGAGEQFF.

V is TRBV5-4 and J is TRBJ2-1; 7 bases match TRBD2. CDR1 is SGHNT and CDR2 is YYREEE in the germline V gene (reference sequence). This CDR3 region has 16 residues. Trimming took 7 bases from V and 4 from J; bases not matched to a gene: 14. The CDR3, as DNA: TGTGCCAGCCAACCTTCGGGGAGCGGGAAATACAATGAGCAGTTCTTC. Protein sequence: CASQPSGSGKYNEQFF.

This clone was counted a few times. The chain is built from TRBV6-1 and TRBJ2-7, with 7 bases matching TRBD1. CDR1 is MNHNS, CDR2 SASEGT, per germline. The CDR3 is 14 amino acids. V was pared by 7 bases and J by 2 bases, with 8 bases of the junction left unmatched. This chain's CDR3 is CASIRDSVAYEQYF. The DNA of the CDR3 is TGTGCCAGCATCCGGGACAGCGTAGCCTACGAGCAGTACTTC.

The chain joins TRBV18 to TRBJ1-1; 7 bases agree with TRBD1. With V trimmed by 3 bases and J by 6 bases, 7 bases remained unmatched. Germline CDR1 KGHSH, CDR2 LQKENI. This CDR3 has 14 residues. The CDR3 DNA follows: TGTGCCAGCTCACCGGCTACAGGGGCACCTGAAGCTTTCTTT. Translating gives CASSPATGAPEAFF.

The gene calls are TRBV4-3 and TRBJ2-2, with 7 bases matching TRBD1. The germline V gene encodes CDR1 LGHNA and CDR2 YSLEER. This CDR3 has 16 residues. The junction had 4 bases not matched to a gene; V was cut back by 2 bases and J by 1 base. In DNA, the CDR3 is TGCGCCAGCAGCCAAAGATGGACAGGGAACACCGGGGAGCTGTTTTTT. Translated, it gives CASSQRWTGNTGELFF.

The sample holds a few counts of this clone. The gene calls are TRBV9 and TRBJ1-1; D remains ambiguous. Trimming took off 3 bases at V and 3 bases at J, with 12 bases between the two ends. The CDR3 contains 14 residues. CDR1 and CDR2 (germline): SGDLS, YYNGEE. The chain's CDR3 is CASSAKGRDTEAFF. CDR3 DNA: TGTGCCAGCAGCGCCAAAGGGAGGGACACTGAAGCTTTCTTT.

The chain carries TRBV28 and TRBJ2-1; 7 bases are shared with TRBD2. The germline gives CDR1 MDHEN, CDR2 SYDVKM. Trimming cost V 1 base and J 7 bases; bases outside gene matches: 16. This CDR3 contains 18 residues. This CDR3 is CASSLFPGSSGSLNEQFF. For the CDR3, the DNA is TGTGCCAGCAGTTTATTCCCCGGGTCTAGCGGTAGTTTGAATGAGCAGTTCTTC.

This sequence joins TRBV28 and TRBJ1-1; 8 bases are shared with TRBD1. The V and J ends lost 2 bases and 3 bases, in that order; junction bases with no gene match: 5. This CDR3 is 15 amino acids long. From germline, CDR1 is MDHEN and CDR2 SYDVKM. The CDR3 DNA follows: TGTGCCAGCAGTTTACCTACGACAGGGGACACTGAAGCTTTCTTT. As protein: CASSLPTTGDTEAFF. The whole variable domain, remainder taken from reference TRBV28 and TRBJ1-1, is DVKVTQSSRYLVKRTGEKVFLECVQDMDHENMFWYRQDPGLGLRLIYFSYDVKMKEKGDIPEGYSVSREKKERFSLILESASTNQTSMYLCASSLPTTGDTEAFFGQGTRLTVV.

The gene calls are TRBV5-1 and TRBJ2-5, with 8 bases fitting TRBD1. The closer fit of TRBJ2-7 to the DNA end suggests the J call may be wrong. The CDR3 is 14 residues long. Germline CDR1 is SGHRS and CDR2 is YFSETQ. The CDR3 DNA follows: TGCGCCAGCAGCGTGGGACAGGCATCCTACGAGCAGTACTTC. This encodes CASSVGQASYEQYF.

In this sample, this clone turned up a few times. The V and J genes are TRBV5-1 and TRBJ1-4, with TRBD1 as a possible D gene (6 bases). This CDR3 has 13 residues. Trimming stripped 5 bases from V and 4 bases from J, with 9 bases between. Per the germline V gene, CDR1 is SGHRS and CDR2 is YFSETQ. CDR3 amino acids: CASRDSHNEKLFF. As DNA, the CDR3 is TGCGCCAGCAGGGACAGTCATAATGAAAAACTGTTTTTT.

V usage is TRBV30 and J usage is TRBJ1-5; D perhaps matches TRBD1 (5 bases). The CDR3 is 15 amino acids. Germline V CDR1 and CDR2: GTSNPN, SVGIG (reference sequence). The germline V and J ends were trimmed by 1 base and 1 base, with 11 bases remaining between them. The CDR3 nucleotides read TGTGCCTGGAGTGGGGGGGTATTGAGCAATCAGCCCCAGCATTTT. Amino acid sequence: CAWSGGVLSNQPQHF.

The chain links TRBV19 to TRBJ2-5; possibly TRBD1 for D (7 bases). CDR1 is LNHDA and CDR2 is SQIVND in the germline V gene (reference sequence). The length of the CDR3 is 15 residues. V lost 5 bases to trimming and J lost 5 bases, with 18 bases between them. The CDR3 sequence is CASSAGTVLGETQYF. CDR3 nucleotides: TGTGCCAGTAGTGCGGGGACAGTACTTGGGGAGACCCAGTACTTC.

V gene TRBV29-1 combines with J gene TRBJ2-7; perhaps TRBD1 as D (6 bases). The CDR3 totals 12 residues. Trimming shortened V by 4 bases and J by 3 bases, and 10 bases separated the two germline ends. From germline, CDR1 is SQVTM and CDR2 ANQGSEA. The CDR3 protein is CSVADSYYEQYF. For the CDR3, the DNA is TGCAGCGTTGCGGACAGCTACTACGAGCAGTACTTC.

V gene TRBV5-4 combines with J gene TRBJ2-7; D call uncertain. The germline CDR1 and CDR2 sequences are SGHNT and YYREEE (reference sequence). The CDR3 has 11 residues. V was cut by 3 bases and J by 4 bases, with 5 bases left in between. This CDR3 is CASSSNYEQYF. CDR3 coding DNA: TGTGCCAGCAGCTCCAATTACGAGCAGTACTTC.

The rearrangement links TRBV4-3 to TRBJ2-7; TRBD1 matches at 8 bases. CDR3 length equals 15 residues. The germline V gene encodes CDR1 LGHNA and CDR2 YSLEER. Trimming cost V 1 base and J 5 bases; bases outside gene matches: 7. The CDR3, as DNA: TGCGCCAGCAGCCAAGTCGGACAGGGTTGGCACGAGCAGTACTTC. Translating it yields CASSQVGQGWHEQYF.

The sample holds one count of this clone. The rearrangement uses TRBV7-3 and TRBJ2-7, with 13 bases aligning to TRBD2. The CDR3 totals 17 residues. V lost 5 bases and J lost 4; bases outside the gene matches: 11. Germline CDR1 SGHTA, CDR2 FQGTGA. The CDR3, as DNA: TGTGCCAGCAGCCTACCACGGACTAGCGGGAGTCAATACGAGCAGTACTTC. Translation: CASSLPRTSGSQYEQYF.

The chain is built from TRBV2 and TRBJ1-2; TRBD1 might be the D (5 bases). The CDR3 is 17 amino acids. Trimming took off 7 bases at V and 0 bases at J, with 21 bases between the two ends. Germline V CDR1 and CDR2: SNHLY, FYNNEI. The CDR3 region is CASKEIAGRRANYGYTF. The CDR3 DNA reads TGTGCCAGCAAGGAGATCGCAGGGCGGAGAGCTAACTATGGCTACACCTTC.

Details on this clone: A junction end diverges from the germline sequence, so it may reflect a read error. This chain connects TRBV4-2 to TRBJ2-2; D may be TRBD1 (5 bases). Germline V CDR1 and CDR2: LGHNA, YNFKEQ. There are 17 residues in the CDR3. This CDR3 reads CASRQGRGQGWTGELFF. The CDR3 DNA reads as TGTGCCAGCCGCCAAGGAAGAGGTCAGGGTTGGACCGGGGAGCTGTTTTTT.

The chain has TRBV7-2 and TRBJ2-3; D perhaps matches TRBD2 (6 bases). In germline, CDR1 is SGHTA, CDR2 FQGNSA. The CDR3 sequence is 18 residues long. Trimming took 5 bases from V and 0 from J, leaving 21 bases between them. This chain's CDR3 is CASSPSRLGVLSTDTQYF. The CDR3, as DNA: TGTGCCAGCAGCCCATCCCGACTAGGTGTACTTAGCACAGATACGCAGTATTTT.

The chain is built from TRBV4-3 and TRBJ2-7; D ambiguous. Germline CDR1 and CDR2: LGHNA and YSLEER. The CDR3 sequence is 14 residues long. The germline V and J ends were trimmed by 1 base and 0 bases, with 7 bases remaining between them. In nucleotides, the CDR3 is TGCGCCAGCAGCCAAGGCAGGAACTCCTACGAGCAGTACTTC. Translated: CASSQGRNSYEQYF.